This T cell receptor (beta chain) was identified in a study of T cells in Graves' hyperthyroidism and ophthalmopathy. Study overall: Blood from the periphery was taken at initial diagnosis, before any treatment. Study conclusions and caveats: Peripheral blood also featured most of the thyroid clonotypes expanded above 0.001.

To note about this clonotype: Its specificity is unknown. One junction end disagrees with the germline gene, perhaps due to a read error.

The diagnoses drew upon clinical symptoms, serum thyroxine and TRAb, thyroid ultrasound and orbital computed tomography. Ahead of any ophthalmopathy symptoms, the blood sample was obtained at the first diagnosis of hyperthyroidism. Amplification targeted TCR beta CDR3 regions from RNA transcripts. First-round RT-PCR with HTBI primers amplified the TCR CDR3 region. TCRdb re-analysed the multiplex PCR reads in MiXCR, keeping a single row per CDR3 protein. The data show hundreds of thousands of distinct CDR3 sequences, 18% seen once. This sequence originates from a woman aged 50 to 60 with Graves' hyperthyroidism that later progressed to Graves' ophthalmopathy. The sequencing input was blood.

The CDR3 is CSAGGRTNSSLHF. CDR3 bases: TGCAGTGCTGGTGGACGGACGAATTCATCCCTCCACTTT. V usage is TRBV20-1 and J usage is TRBJ1-6; no clear D. The CDR3 contains 13 residues. Germline V lookup: CDR1 DFQATT, CDR2 SNEGSKA (reference sequence).